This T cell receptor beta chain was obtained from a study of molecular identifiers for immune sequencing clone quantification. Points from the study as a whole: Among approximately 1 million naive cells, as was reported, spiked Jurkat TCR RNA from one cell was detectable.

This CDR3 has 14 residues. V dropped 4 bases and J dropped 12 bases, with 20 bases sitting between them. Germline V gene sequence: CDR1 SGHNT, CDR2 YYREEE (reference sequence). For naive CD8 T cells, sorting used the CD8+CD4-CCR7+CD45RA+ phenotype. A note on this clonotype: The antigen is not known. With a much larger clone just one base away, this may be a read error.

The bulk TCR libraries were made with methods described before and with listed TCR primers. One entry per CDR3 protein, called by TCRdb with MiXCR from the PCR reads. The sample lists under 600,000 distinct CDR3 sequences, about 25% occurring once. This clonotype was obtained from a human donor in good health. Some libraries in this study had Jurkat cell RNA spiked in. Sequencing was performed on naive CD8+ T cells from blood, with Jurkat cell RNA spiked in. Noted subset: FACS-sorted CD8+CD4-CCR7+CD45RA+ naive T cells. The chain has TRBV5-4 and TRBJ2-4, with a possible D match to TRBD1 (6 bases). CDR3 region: CASSVQGSPMPQYF. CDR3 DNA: TGTGCCAGCAGCGTACAGGGTTCGCCCATGCCTCAGTACTTC.